This entry features one T cell receptor beta chain sequence. The antigen is not known. The sample originates from a study of Ad26.COV2.S vaccination and SARS-CoV-2 variants. Notes on the study in general: Individuals receiving vaccine had higher spike-specific TCR breadth than placebo recipients did.

V lost 0 bases to trimming and J lost 4 bases; unmatched junction nucleotides: 13. Per the germline V gene, CDR1 is SGDLS and CDR2 is YYNGEE. CDR3 length equals 18 residues. This sample's treatment: some 20 received Ad26.COV2.S at low or high dose, single or two shots; roughly 5 received placebo; per-sample allocation not given. The samples were gathered on day 63 after the first injection of vaccine or placebo. This vaccine is an Ad26 vector that expresses the Wuhan-strain SARS-CoV-2 spike. The data were produced by immunoSEQ multiplex PCR, yet TCRdb's version contains in-frame clones alone and is incomplete. The sample yields 300,000 to 400,000 clones, about 82% seen once.

This specimen consisted of peripheral blood, obtained in a trial of Ad26.COV2.S vaccine versus placebo. This clonotype was sampled from a person between 18 and 60 years old who received the Ad26.COV2.S COVID-19 vaccine or a placebo. V usage is TRBV9 and J usage is TRBJ2-5; 9 bases map to TRBD2. CDR3 sequence: CASSVGLAGIQGGETQYF. CDR3 DNA sequence: TGTGCCAGCAGCGTAGGGCTAGCGGGGATCCAAGGCGGAGAGACCCAGTACTTC. The full variable domain, with the rest looked up from reference TRBV9 and TRBJ2-5, is DSGVTQTPKHLITATGQRVTLRCSPRSGDLSVYWYQQSLDQGLQFLIQYYNGEERAKGNILERFSAQQFPDLHSELNLSSLELGDSALYFCASSVGLAGIQGGETQYFGPGTRLLVL.